This TCR beta chain was retrieved from a study of blood T cell repertoires in COVID-19. Study information: There were acute and convalescent COVID-19 samples, and they came from the United States, Italy and Spain. In each case, the material was cDNA or gDNA derived from T cells, B-cell-depleted T cells, or PBMCs.

This clone was picked up one time. Authors' data handling: Researchers report that nucleated cell counts were estimated from reference gene primer amplification. Some clones are missing from TCRdb's copy, which holds only in-frame ones; the method was immunoSEQ multiplex PCR. Clone size and V and J calls were adopted from that table, with D and trimming inferred from the DNA. The table lists roughly 100,000 clones, over 65% of them singletons. Trimming shortened V by 5 bases and J by 4 bases, and 9 bases separated the two germline ends. Germline V lookup: CDR1 SGHKS, CDR2 YYEKEE (reference sequence). This CDR3 is 12 amino acids long.

V gene TRBV5-5 combines with J gene TRBJ1-2; D may be TRBD1 (5 bases). This clonotype was obtained from a human donor in a cohort sampled during active COVID-19. Material for sequencing was peripheral blood. CDR3 in amino acids: CASRFQGYGYTF. The CDR3, as DNA: TGTGCCAGCAGATTTCAGGGCTATGGCTACACCTTC.